This T cell receptor (beta chain) comes out of a study of OX40 agonist ivuxolimab in advanced cancers. This CDR3 spans 15 amino acids. CDR1 PRHDT and CDR2 FYEKMQ come from the germline V gene (reference sequence). The junction had 12 bases not matched to a gene; V was cut back by 4 bases and J by 6 bases. Profiled with immunoSEQ multiplex PCR; TCRdb holds only in-frame clones, not every one. This sample has some 60,000 clones, with around 83% found just once. The gene calls are TRBV13 and TRBJ2-7; 7 bases align to TRBD1. This receptor was taken from an adult with an advanced solid tumor such as melanoma, head and neck, liver or kidney cancer. Material: CD4+ or CD8+ T cells sorted from blood, obtained in a trial of the OX40 agonist ivuxolimab. The DNA for the CDR3 is TGTGCCAGCAGCTCTAGGGGGCGGGCTGCGATCGAGCAGTACTTC. This translates into CASSSRGRAAIEQYF.